This T cell receptor beta chain was sequenced during a study of beta chain features in type 1 diabetes. Overall study: Examination covered fewer than 110 million sorted cells spanning all samples.

Comment on this clone: What it binds is not known. This specimen includes other DNA sequences encoding the same CDR3.

The sequenced template was cDNA made from the entire isolated RNA. Sequencing used immunoSEQ multiplex PCR; TCRdb keeps in-frame clones, though not all of them. This sample has some 240,000 clones, with more than 15% found just once. Notes on the study in general: An over-representation of cells with high TCR expression could result from cDNA sequencing. Moderate but significant shortening of TCRB CDR3s was recorded in all four CD4+ subsets from Type 1 diabetes patients.

This CDR3 region has 11 residues. CDR1 and CDR2 from the germline V gene are SNHLY and FYNNEI. Trimming removed 5 bases at V and 4 bases at J, with 6 bases between. Specimen: naive CD4+ T cells from blood. This chain uses TRBV2 with TRBJ2-7, with unresolved D. The source of this sequence is a man aged 25 to 45 with type 1 diabetes. CDR3: CASSLGYEQYF. In nucleotides, the CDR3 is TGTGCCAGCAGTCTAGGGTACGAGCAGTACTTC.